This T cell receptor beta chain came from a study of shared T cell receptors in the human thymus. Assay: immunoSEQ multiplex PCR; the TCRdb copy retains only in-frame clones and omits some. The sample includes about 660,000 clones, over 75% of them seen just once. Separately, the same data were catalogued under a study of human thymus T cells. That work contributes: Related research found strongly overlapping thymic repertoires in unrelated individuals.

The TCR comes from a boy under two years old with a congenital heart defect. Specimen: thymocytes.

The CDR3 here is CASSLGVAREGTPEQYF. The CDR3 bases are TGTGCCAGCAGCTTGGGGGTCGCGCGGGAGGGAACCCCCGAGCAGTACTTC. V and J are TRBV5-5 and TRBJ2-7, with TRBD2 matching over 9 bases. The CDR3 has 17 amino acids. V lost 0 bases to trimming and J lost 6 bases; unmatched junction nucleotides: 13. Germline CDR1 is SGHKS and CDR2 is YYEKEE (reference sequence).